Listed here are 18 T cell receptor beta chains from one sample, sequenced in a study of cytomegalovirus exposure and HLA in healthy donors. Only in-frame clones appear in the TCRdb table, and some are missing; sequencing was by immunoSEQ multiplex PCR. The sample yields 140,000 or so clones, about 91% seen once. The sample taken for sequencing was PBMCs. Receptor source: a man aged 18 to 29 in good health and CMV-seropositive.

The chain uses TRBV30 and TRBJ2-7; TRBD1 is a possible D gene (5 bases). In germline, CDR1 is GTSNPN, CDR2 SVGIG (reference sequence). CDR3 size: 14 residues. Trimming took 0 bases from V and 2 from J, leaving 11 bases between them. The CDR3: CAWSVITGTYEQYF. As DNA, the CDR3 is TGTGCCTGGAGTGTAATCACAGGCACCTACGAGCAGTACTTC.

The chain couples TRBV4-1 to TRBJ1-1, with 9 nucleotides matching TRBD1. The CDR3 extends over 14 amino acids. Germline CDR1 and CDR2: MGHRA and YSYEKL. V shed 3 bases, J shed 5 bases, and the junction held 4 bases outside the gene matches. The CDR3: CASSQTGGGTEAFF. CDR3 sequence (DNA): TGCGCCAGCAGCCAGACAGGGGGTGGGACTGAAGCTTTCTTT.

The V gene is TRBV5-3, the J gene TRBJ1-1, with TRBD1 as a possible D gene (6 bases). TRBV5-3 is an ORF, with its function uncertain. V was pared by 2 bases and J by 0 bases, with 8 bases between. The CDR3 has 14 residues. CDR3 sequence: CARSFRQVNTEAFF. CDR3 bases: TGTGCCAGAAGCTTTCGACAGGTGAACACTGAAGCTTTCTTT.

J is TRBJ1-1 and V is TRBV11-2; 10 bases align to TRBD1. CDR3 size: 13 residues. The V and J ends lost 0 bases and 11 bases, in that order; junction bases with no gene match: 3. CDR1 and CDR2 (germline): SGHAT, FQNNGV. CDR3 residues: CASSLEDRGTAFF. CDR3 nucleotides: TGTGCCAGCAGCTTAGAGGACAGGGGGACGGCTTTCTTT.

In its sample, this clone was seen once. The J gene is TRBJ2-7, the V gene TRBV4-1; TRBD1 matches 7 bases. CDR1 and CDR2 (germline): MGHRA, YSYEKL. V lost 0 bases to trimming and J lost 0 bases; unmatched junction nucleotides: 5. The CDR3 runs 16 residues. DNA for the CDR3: TGCGCCAGCAGCCAAGAGCCCTGGGACAGCTCCTACGAGCAGTACTTC. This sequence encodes CASSQEPWDSSYEQYF.

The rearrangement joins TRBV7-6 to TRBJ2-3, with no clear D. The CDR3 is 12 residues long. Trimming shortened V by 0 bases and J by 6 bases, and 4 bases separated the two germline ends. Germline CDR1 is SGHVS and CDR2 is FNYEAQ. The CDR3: CASSLAEDTQYF. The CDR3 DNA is TGTGCCAGCAGCTTAGCGGAGGATACGCAGTATTTT.

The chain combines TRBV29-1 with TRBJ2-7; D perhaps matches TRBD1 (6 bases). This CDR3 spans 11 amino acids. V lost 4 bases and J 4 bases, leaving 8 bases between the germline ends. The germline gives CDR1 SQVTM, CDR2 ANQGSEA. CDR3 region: CSVGDRYEQYF. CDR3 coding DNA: TGCAGCGTTGGAGACAGGTACGAGCAGTACTTC.

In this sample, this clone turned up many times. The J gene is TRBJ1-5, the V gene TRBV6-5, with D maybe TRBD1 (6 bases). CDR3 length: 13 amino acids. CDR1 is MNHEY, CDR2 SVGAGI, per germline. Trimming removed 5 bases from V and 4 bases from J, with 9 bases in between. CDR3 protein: CASSGQQNQPQHF. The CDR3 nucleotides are TGTGCCAGCAGTGGACAGCAGAATCAGCCCCAGCATTTT.

This CDR3 reads CASSVVGDLRGYTF. The CDR3 bases are TGTGCCAGCAGCGTAGTCGGCGACCTGAGGGGCTACACCTTC. The chain employs TRBV9 and TRBJ1-2; D unresolved. Trimming left V 0 bases short and J 8 bases short, with 14 bases between. CDR3 length: 14 amino acids. From germline, CDR1 is SGDLS and CDR2 YYNGEE.

The CDR3 nucleotides are TGTGCCAGCAGCGTAGGTCGGGACAGTTGGACTAATGAAAAACTGTTTTTT. Translated: CASSVGRDSWTNEKLFF. The V call is TRBV9, the J call TRBJ1-4, with TRBD1 matching over 7 bases. Germline loops: CDR1 SGDLS, CDR2 YYNGEE. With 0 bases clipped from V and 2 bases from J, the junction kept 7 bases outside the gene matches. This CDR3 has 17 residues.

CDR3 region: CASSYSLTSNQPQHF. DNA of the CDR3: TGTGCCAGCAGTTACTCGCTAACTAGCAATCAGCCCCAGCATTTT. This chain uses TRBV6-6 with TRBJ1-5; D call uncertain. The CDR3 has 15 residues. The V end lost 0 bases, the J end lost 0 bases, and 6 bases lay between the germline ends. In germline, CDR1 is MNHNY, CDR2 SVGAGI (reference sequence).

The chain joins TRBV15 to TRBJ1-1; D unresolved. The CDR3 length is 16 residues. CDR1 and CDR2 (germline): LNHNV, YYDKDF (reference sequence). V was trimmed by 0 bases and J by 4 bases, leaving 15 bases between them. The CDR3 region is CATSRDRVLLGTEAFF. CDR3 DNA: TGTGCCACCAGCAGAGATCGGGTCCTTTTAGGCACTGAAGCTTTCTTT.

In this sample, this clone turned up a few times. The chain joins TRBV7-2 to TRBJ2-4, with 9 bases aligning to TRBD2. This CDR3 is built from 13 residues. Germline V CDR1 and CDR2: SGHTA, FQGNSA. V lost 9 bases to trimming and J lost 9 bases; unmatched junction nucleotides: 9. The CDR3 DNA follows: TGTGCCAGTGGGCTAGCGGGATTGGGCATTCAGTACTTC. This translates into CASGLAGLGIQYF.

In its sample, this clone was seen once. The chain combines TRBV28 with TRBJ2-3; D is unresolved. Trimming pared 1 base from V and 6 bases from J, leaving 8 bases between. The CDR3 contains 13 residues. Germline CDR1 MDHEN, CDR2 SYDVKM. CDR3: CASSLSSFDTQYF. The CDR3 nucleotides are TGTGCCAGCAGTTTATCGAGCTTCGATACGCAGTATTTT.

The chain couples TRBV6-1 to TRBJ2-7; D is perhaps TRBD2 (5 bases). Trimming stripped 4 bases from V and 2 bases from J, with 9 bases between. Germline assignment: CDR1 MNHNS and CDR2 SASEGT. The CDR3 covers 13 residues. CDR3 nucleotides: TGTGCCAGCAGTGTCGCAGCGGCCTACGAGCAGTACTTC. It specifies CASSVAAAYEQYF.

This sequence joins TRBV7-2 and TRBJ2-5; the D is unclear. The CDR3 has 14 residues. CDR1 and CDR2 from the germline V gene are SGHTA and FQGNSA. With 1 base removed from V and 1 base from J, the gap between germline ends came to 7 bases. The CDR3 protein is CASSLVHSQETQYF. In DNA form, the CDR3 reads TGTGCCAGCAGCTTAGTTCACAGCCAAGAGACCCAGTACTTC.

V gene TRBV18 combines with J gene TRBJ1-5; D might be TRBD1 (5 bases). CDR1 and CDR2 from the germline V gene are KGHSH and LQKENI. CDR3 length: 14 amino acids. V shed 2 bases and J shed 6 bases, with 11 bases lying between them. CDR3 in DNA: TGTGCCAGCTCACCAGGGGCCGAAGGTCAGCCCCAGCATTTT. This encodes CASSPGAEGQPQHF. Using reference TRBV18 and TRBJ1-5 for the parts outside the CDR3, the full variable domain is NAGVMQNPRHLVRRRGQEARLRCSPMKGHSHVYWYRQLPEEGLKFMVYLQKENIIDESGMPKERFSAEFPKEGPSILRIQQVVRGDSAAYFCASSPGAEGQPQHFGDGTRLSIL.

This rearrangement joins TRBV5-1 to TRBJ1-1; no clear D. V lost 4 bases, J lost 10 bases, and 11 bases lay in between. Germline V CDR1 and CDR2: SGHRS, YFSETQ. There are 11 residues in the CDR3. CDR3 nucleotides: TGCGCCAGCAGCCCGGACTTCGGAGCTTTCTTT. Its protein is CASSPDFGAFF.